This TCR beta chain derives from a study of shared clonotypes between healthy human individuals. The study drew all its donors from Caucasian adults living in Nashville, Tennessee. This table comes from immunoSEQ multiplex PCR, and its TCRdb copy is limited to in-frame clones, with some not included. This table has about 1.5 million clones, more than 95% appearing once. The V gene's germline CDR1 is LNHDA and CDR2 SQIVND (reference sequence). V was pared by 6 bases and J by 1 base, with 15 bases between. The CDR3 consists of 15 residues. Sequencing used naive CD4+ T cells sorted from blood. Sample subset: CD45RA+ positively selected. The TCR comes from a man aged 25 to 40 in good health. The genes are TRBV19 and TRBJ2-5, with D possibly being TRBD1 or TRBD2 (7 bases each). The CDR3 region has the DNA TGTGCCAGTAGCCGACAGGGAGGGGGCCAAGAGACCCAGTACTTC. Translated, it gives CASSRQGGGQETQYF.